These 5 T cell receptor beta chains came from one sample sequenced in a study of CD4 and CD8 cells across lung adenocarcinoma regions (dated by TCRdb to 2016 to 2018). Libraries were made using PCR. Sequenced on a HiSeq X Ten. In TCRdb, the public reads were trimmed at Q25 with fastp and aligned with MiXCR, with productive beta chains retained. Each record represents a unique CDR3 protein, reported with the most common genes and DNA among its rows. The sample data list more than 9,500 distinct CDR3 sequences, and approximately 54% of these were observed just once. The ten largest clonotypes hold 36% of the sample. Sequencing was done on a sample of CD8+ T cells from the margin of a lung tumor. Interpreted using the paper, the cell subset or site label stands for: tumor margin region. The receptors stem from a female donor with lung adenocarcinoma. The CD4 and CD8 labels of this study may be unreliable.

V and J are TRBV6-1 and TRBJ2-3, with TRBD2 matching over 7 bases. V lost 7 bases to trimming and J lost 2 bases; unmatched junction nucleotides: 6. CDR3 length: 14 amino acids. The germline CDR1 and CDR2 sequences are MNHNS and SASEGT. The CDR3 reads CASKGTTNTDTQYF. The CDR3, as DNA: TGTGCCAGCAAAGGGACTACGAACACAGATACGCAGTATTTT.

J is TRBJ2-7 and V is TRBV7-2, with 16 bases lining up with TRBD2. V shed 6 bases and J 3 bases; nucleotides not matched to a gene: 8. The CDR3 is 17 amino acids. CDR1 and CDR2 from the germline V gene are SGHTA and FQGNSA. The CDR3 reads CASRGGTSGRAFYEQYF. The CDR3 DNA follows: TGTGCCAGCAGAGGGGGGACTAGCGGGAGGGCCTTCTACGAGCAGTACTTC.

The chain combines TRBV6-1 with TRBJ1-5; 7 positions match TRBD1. V trimming: 6 bases; J trimming: 4 bases; junction bases outside the gene matches: 3. The V gene's germline CDR1 is MNHNS and CDR2 SASEGT. The CDR3 is 13 residues long. DNA of the CDR3: TGTGCCAGCAGCCTACAGGGGAATCAGCCCCAGCATTTT. Translation: CASSLQGNQPQHF.

This clonotype has only a few counts. This CDR3 reads CASSYARGMNTEAFF. The CDR3 region has the DNA TGTGCCAGCAGTTACGCTAGGGGTATGAACACTGAAGCTTTCTTT. This rearrangement joins TRBV6-5 to TRBJ1-1; tentatively, D is TRBD1 (5 bases). Per germline, CDR1 MNHEY and CDR2 SVGAGI. The CDR3 sequence is 15 residues long. V dropped 2 bases and J dropped 0 bases, with 10 bases sitting between them.

CDR3: CASSFGRGHYEQYF. CDR3 coding DNA: TGTGCCAGCAGTTTCGGCAGGGGACACTACGAGCAGTACTTC. The chain carries TRBV27 and TRBJ2-5; a weak D match, TRBD1 (6 bases). The assigned J gene may be wrong: the sequence end matches TRBJ2-7 better. The CDR3 runs 14 residues. Per the germline V gene, CDR1 is MNHEY and CDR2 is SMNVEV (reference sequence).